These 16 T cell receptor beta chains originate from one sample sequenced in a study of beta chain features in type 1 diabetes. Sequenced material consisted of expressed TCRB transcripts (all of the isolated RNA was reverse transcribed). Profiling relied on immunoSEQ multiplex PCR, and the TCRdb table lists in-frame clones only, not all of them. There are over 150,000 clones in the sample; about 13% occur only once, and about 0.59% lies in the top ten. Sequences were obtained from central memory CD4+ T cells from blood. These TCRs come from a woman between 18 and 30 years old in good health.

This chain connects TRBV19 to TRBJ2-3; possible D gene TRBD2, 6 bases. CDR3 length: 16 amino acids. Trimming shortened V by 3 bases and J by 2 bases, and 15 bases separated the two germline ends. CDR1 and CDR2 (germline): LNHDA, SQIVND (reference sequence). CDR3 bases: TGTGCCAGTAGTATTTCGGCTAGCGCCGCCACAGATACGCAGTATTTT. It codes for CASSISASAATDTQYF.

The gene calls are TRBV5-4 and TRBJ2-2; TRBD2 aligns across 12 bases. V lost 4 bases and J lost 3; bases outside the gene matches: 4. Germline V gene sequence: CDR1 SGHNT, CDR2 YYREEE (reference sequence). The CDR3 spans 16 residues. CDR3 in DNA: TGTGCCAGCAGCCTCGGACTAGCGGGATACACCGGGGAGCTGTTTTTT. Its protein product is CASSLGLAGYTGELFF.

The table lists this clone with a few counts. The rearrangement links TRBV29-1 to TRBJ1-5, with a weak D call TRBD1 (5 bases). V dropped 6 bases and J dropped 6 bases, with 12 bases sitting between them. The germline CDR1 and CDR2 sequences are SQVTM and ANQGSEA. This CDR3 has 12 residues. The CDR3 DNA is TGCAGCGTCAGGGCTGAAGGTCAGCCCCAGCATTTT. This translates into CSVRAEGQPQHF.

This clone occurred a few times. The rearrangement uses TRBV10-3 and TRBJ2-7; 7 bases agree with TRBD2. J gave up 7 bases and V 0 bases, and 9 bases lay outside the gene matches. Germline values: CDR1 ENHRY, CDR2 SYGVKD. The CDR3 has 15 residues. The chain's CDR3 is CAISESEAGMKEQYF. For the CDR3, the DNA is TGTGCCATCAGTGAGTCAGAAGCGGGGATGAAAGAGCAGTACTTC.

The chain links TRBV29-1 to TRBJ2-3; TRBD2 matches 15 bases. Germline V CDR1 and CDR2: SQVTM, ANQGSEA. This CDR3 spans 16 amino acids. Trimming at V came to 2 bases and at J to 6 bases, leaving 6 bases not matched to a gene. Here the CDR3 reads CSVETWTSGGADTQYF. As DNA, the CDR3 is TGCAGCGTTGAAACCTGGACTAGCGGGGGGGCGGATACGCAGTATTTT.

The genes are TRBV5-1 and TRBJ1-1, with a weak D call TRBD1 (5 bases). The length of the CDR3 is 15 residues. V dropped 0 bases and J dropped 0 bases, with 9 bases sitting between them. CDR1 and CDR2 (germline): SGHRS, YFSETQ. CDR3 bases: TGCGCCAGCAGCTTGGATGTGGGGCTGAACACTGAAGCTTTCTTT. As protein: CASSLDVGLNTEAFF.

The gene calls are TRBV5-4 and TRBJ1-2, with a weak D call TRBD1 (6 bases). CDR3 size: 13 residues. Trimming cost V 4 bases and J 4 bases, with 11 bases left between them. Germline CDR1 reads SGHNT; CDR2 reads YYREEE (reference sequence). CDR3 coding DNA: TGTGCCAGCAGCAATGGACAGTTCTATGGCTACACCTTC. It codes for CASSNGQFYGYTF.

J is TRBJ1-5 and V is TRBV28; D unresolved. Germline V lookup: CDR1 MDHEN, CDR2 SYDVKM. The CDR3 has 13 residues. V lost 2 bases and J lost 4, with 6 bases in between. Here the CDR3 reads CASSLTGNQPQHF. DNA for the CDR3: TGTGCCAGCAGTTTAACGGGAAATCAGCCCCAGCATTTT.

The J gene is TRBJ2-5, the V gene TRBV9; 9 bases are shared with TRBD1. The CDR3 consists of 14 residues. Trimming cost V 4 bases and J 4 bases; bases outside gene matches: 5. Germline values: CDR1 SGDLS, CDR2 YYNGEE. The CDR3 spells CASSPGQGRETQYF. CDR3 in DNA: TGTGCCAGCAGCCCAGGACAGGGGAGAGAGACCCAGTACTTC.

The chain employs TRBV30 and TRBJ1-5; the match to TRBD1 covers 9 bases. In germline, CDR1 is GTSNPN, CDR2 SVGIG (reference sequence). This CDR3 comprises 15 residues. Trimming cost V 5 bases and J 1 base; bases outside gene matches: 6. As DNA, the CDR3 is TGTGCCTGGGGACAGGGGCAAGTAAGCAATCAGCCCCAGCATTTT. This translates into CAWGQGQVSNQPQHF.

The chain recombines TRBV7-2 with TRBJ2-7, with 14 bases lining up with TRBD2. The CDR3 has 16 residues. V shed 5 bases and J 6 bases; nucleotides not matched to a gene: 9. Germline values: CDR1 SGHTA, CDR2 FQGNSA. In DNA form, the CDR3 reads TGTGCCAGCAGCCTGGGCCCCGGGACTAGCGGGGGCGAGCAGTACTTC. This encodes CASSLGPGTSGGEQYF.

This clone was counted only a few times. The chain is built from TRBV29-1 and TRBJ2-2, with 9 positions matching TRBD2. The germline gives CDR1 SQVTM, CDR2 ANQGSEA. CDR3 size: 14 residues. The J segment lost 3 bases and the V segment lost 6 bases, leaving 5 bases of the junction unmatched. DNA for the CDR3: TGCAGCGTCCCCGGGACTAGCTACACCGGGGAGCTGTTTTTT. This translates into CSVPGTSYTGELFF.

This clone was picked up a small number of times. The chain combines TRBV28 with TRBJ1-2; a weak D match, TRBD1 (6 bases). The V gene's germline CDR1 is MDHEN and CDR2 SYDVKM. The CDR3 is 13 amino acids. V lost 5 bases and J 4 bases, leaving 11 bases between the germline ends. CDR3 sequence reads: CASSSLGAYGYTF. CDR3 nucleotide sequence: TGTGCCAGCAGTAGTCTGGGGGCCTATGGCTACACCTTC.

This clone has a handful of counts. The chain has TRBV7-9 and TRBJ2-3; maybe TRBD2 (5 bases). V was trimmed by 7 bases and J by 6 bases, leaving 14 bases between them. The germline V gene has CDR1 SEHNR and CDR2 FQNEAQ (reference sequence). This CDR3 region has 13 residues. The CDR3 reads CASKREGWDTQYF. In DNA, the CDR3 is TGTGCCAGCAAACGTGAGGGATGGGATACGCAGTATTTT.

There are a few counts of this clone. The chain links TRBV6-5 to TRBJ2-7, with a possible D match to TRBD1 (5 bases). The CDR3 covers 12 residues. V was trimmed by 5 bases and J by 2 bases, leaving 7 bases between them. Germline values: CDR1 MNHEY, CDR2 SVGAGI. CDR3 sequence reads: CASSRQTYEQYF. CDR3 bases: TGTGCCAGCAGTCGACAGACCTACGAGCAGTACTTC.

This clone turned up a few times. In nucleotides, the CDR3 is TGTGCCAGCAGCTTGTTTACTTCTAACTATGGCTACACCTTC. Residues: CASSLFTSNYGYTF. V gene TRBV5-6 combines with J gene TRBJ1-2, with D unresolved. There are 14 residues in the CDR3. V was cut by 1 base and J by 0 bases, with 7 bases left in between. Looked up from germline, CDR1 is SGHDT and CDR2 is YYEEEE.